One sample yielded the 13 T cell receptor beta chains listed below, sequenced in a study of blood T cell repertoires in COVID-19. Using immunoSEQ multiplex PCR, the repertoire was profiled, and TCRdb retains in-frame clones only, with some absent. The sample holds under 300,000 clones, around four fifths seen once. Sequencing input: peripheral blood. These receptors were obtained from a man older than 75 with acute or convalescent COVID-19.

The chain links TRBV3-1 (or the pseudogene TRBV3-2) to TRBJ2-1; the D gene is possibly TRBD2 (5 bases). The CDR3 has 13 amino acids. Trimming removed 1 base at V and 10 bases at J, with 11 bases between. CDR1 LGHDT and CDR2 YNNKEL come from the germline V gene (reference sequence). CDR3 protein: CASSQVGAAEQFF. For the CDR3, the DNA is TGTGCCAGCAGCCAAGTAGGAGCGGCAGAGCAGTTCTTC.

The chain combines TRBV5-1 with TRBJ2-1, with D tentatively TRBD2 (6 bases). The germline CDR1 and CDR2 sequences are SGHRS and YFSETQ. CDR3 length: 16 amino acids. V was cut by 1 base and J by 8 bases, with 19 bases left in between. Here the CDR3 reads CASSLRESGFVDEQFF. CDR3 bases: TGCGCCAGCAGCTTGCGGGAGTCAGGGTTTGTTGATGAGCAGTTCTTC.

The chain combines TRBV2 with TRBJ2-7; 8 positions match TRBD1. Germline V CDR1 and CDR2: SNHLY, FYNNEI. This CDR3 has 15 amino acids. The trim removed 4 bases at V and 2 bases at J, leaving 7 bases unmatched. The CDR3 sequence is CASSVGQGGPYEQYF. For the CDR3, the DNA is TGTGCCAGCAGTGTTGGACAGGGAGGTCCCTACGAGCAGTACTTC.

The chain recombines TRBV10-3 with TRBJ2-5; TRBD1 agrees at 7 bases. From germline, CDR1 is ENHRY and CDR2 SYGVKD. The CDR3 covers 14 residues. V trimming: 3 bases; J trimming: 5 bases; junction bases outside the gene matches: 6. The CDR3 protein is CAISDLGGEETQYF. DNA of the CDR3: TGTGCCATCAGTGATTTAGGGGGCGAGGAGACCCAGTACTTC.

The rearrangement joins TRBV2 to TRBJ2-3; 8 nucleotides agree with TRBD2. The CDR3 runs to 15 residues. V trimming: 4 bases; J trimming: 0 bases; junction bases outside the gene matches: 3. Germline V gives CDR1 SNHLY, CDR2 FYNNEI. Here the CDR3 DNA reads TGTGCCAGCAGTGGCCGGGGGGGCAGCACAGATACGCAGTATTTT. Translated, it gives CASSGRGGSTDTQYF.

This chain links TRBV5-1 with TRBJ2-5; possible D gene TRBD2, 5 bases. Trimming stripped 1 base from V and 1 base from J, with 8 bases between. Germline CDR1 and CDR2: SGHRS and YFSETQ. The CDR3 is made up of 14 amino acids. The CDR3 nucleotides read TGCGCCAGCAGCTTGTACGGGGTCCAAGAGACCCAGTACTTC. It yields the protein CASSLYGVQETQYF. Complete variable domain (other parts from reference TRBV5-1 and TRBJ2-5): KAGVTQTPRYLIKTRGQQVTLSCSPISGHRSVSWYQQTPGQGLQFLFEYFSETQRNKGNFPGRFSGRQFSNSRSEMNVSTLELGDSALYLCASSLYGVQETQYFGPGTRLLVL.

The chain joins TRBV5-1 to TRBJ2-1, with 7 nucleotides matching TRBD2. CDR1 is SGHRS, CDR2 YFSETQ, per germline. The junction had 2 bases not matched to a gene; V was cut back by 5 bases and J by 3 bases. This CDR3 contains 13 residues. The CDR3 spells CASRLADYNEQFF. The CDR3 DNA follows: TGCGCCAGCAGGCTAGCGGACTACAATGAGCAGTTCTTC.

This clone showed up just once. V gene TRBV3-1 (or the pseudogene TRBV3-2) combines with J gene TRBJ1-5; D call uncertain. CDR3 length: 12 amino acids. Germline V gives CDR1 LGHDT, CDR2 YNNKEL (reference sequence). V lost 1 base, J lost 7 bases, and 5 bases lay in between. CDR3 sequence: CASSQASQPQHF. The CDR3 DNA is TGTGCCAGCAGCCAAGCCTCCCAGCCCCAGCATTTT.

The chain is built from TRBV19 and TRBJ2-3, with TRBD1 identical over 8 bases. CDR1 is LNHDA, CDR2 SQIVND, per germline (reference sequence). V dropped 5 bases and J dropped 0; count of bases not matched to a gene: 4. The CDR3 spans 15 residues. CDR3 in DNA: TGTGCCAGTAGTCTAGGGACAGGAAGCACAGATACGCAGTATTTT. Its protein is CASSLGTGSTDTQYF.

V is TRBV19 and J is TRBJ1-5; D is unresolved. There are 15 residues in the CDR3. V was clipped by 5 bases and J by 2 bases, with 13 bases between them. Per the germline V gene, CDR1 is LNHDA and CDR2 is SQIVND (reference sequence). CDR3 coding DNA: TGTGCCAGTAGTCTAGGACTGGAAGGCAATCAGCCCCAGCATTTT. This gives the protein CASSLGLEGNQPQHF.

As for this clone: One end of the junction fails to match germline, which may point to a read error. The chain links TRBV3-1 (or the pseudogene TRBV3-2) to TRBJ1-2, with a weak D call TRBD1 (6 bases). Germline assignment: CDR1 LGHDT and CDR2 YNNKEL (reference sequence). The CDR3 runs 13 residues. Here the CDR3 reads CASSHEALTGLYF. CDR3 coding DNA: TGTGCCAGCAGCCATGAAGCCCTGACAGGACTCTACTTC.

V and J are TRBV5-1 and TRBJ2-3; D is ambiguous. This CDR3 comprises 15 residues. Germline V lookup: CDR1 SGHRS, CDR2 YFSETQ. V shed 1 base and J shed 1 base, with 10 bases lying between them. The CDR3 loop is CASSLFSLGTDTQYF. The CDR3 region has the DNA TGCGCCAGCAGCTTGTTTAGCCTGGGCACAGATACGCAGTATTTT.

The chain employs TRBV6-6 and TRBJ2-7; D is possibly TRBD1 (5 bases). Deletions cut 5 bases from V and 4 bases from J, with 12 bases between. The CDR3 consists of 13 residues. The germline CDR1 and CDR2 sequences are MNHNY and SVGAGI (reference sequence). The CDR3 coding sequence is TGTGCCAGCAGTCCTGACAGCCTTTACGAGCAGTACTTC. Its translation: CASSPDSLYEQYF.